A single sample gave rise to the 16 T cell receptor beta chains below, sequenced in a study of blood T cell repertoires in COVID-19. Assay: immunoSEQ multiplex PCR; the TCRdb copy retains only in-frame clones and omits some. Among roughly 63,000 clones listed, over 70% were seen once. The sample comprised peripheral blood. The receptors stem from a human donor in a cohort sampled during active COVID-19.

The chain has TRBV24-1 and TRBJ1-1, with TRBD1 as a possible D gene (6 bases). This CDR3 contains 16 residues. Germline-derived CDR1 and CDR2 are KGHDR and SFDVKD. Trimming stripped 0 bases from V and 4 bases from J, with 14 bases between. CDR3 residues: CATSDLYRVFGTEAFF. The CDR3 DNA reads as TGTGCCACCAGTGATTTGTACAGGGTGTTTGGCACTGAAGCTTTCTTT.

The chain has TRBV7-9 and TRBJ1-3; D is unclear. V lost 5 bases, J lost 0 bases, and 17 bases lay in between. This CDR3 contains 17 residues. Germline V CDR1 and CDR2: SEHNR, FQNEAQ (reference sequence). Here the CDR3 reads CASSRRRQASSGNTIYF. CDR3 coding DNA: TGTGCCAGCAGCAGAAGACGGCAGGCGTCCTCTGGAAACACCATATATTTT.

The chain couples TRBV28 to TRBJ1-1, with D hard to call. The CDR3 extends over 20 amino acids. The V gene's germline CDR1 is MDHEN and CDR2 SYDVKM. Trimming pared 2 bases from V and 3 bases from J, leaving 28 bases between. The CDR3, as DNA: TGTGCCAGCAGTTTACCTCCCTCCGGTTGGGTCCCTGACGGAGACACTGAAGCTTTCTTT. Its protein is CASSLPPSGWVPDGDTEAFF.

Here the CDR3 DNA reads TGTGCCAGTTACGACCGGGCGGGGTATGGCTACACCTTC. Translated, it gives CASYDRAGYGYTF. V gene TRBV28 combines with J gene TRBJ1-2; D gene uncertain. The CDR3 loop spans 13 amino acids. Germline assignment: CDR1 MDHEN and CDR2 SYDVKM. The V end was cut by 9 bases, the J end by 5 bases, with 16 bases between.

This chain links TRBV5-1 with TRBJ1-4; TRBD1 might be the D (5 bases). Germline CDR1 SGHRS, CDR2 YFSETQ. V lost 6 bases and J 3 bases, leaving 9 bases between the germline ends. This CDR3 has 13 amino acids. CDR3 loop: CASTLGPNEKLFF. The CDR3 nucleotides are TGCGCCAGCACCCTGGGGCCTAATGAAAAACTGTTTTTT.

The chain has TRBV6-6 and TRBJ1-1; D is unresolved. The CDR3 runs to 14 residues. Germline loops: CDR1 MNHNY, CDR2 SVGAGI (reference sequence). Trimming removed 5 bases at V and 0 bases at J, with 10 bases between. The CDR3 DNA reads TGTGCCAGCAGTGCGGGGTTAATGAACACTGAAGCTTTCTTT. Translating gives CASSAGLMNTEAFF.

The rearrangement uses TRBV6-2 or TRBV6-3 and TRBJ2-7, with TRBD2 as a possible D gene (6 bases). The CDR3 runs to 14 residues. Germline V lookup: CDR1 MNHEY, CDR2 SVGEGT. The V end was cut by 2 bases, the J end by 7 bases, with 15 bases between. CDR3 nucleotides: TGTGCCAGCAGTTACGGGACTCCGGGGTGGGAGCAGTACTTC. It is translated as CASSYGTPGWEQYF.

The chain couples TRBV27 to TRBJ2-2; perhaps TRBD1 as D (6 bases). The CDR3 is 15 residues long. V gave up 5 bases and J gave up 5 bases, with 15 bases separating them. In germline, CDR1 is MNHEY, CDR2 SMNVEV (reference sequence). The CDR3 region has the DNA TGTGCCAGCAGTGGCAGGGGAGTTTGGACCGGGGAGCTGTTTTTT. Protein: CASSGRGVWTGELFF.

This clone was seen only once. V is TRBV3-1 (or the pseudogene TRBV3-2) and J is TRBJ2-2; D uncertain. Germline V gene data show CDR1 as LGHDT and CDR2 as YNNKEL (reference sequence). The CDR3 totals 11 residues. With 2 bases removed from V and 7 bases from J, the gap between germline ends came to 2 bases. The CDR3 DNA reads TGTGCCAGCAGCCAATACGGGGAGCTGTTTTTT. Residues: CASSQYGELFF.

The V call is TRBV7-8, the J call TRBJ2-2; TRBD2 matches at 9 bases. Losses at the gene ends were 1 base for V and 3 bases for J; bases not matched to a gene: 3. CDR1 is SGHVS and CDR2 is FQNEAQ in the germline V gene. The CDR3 loop spans 16 amino acids. The CDR3 region has the DNA TGTGCCAGCAGCTTAGTACTAGCGGGTTACACCGGGGAGCTGTTTTTT. Amino acids: CASSLVLAGYTGELFF.

This clone has a single count. The V call is TRBV14, the J call TRBJ1-2; 10 bases map to TRBD1. The CDR3 runs 16 residues. The V gene's germline CDR1 is SGHDN and CDR2 FVKESK. V lost 3 bases to trimming and J lost 4 bases; unmatched junction nucleotides: 8. The CDR3 protein is CASSHQAGTGAYGYTF. The DNA of the CDR3 is TGTGCCAGCAGCCACCAAGCCGGGACAGGGGCCTATGGCTACACCTTC.

The CDR3: CASSYGAYGQSDTQYF. CDR3 bases: TGTGCCAGCAGTTATGGGGCCTACGGGCAGTCAGATACGCAGTATTTT. The rearrangement joins TRBV6-2 or TRBV6-3 to TRBJ2-3, with D maybe TRBD1 (5 bases). CDR1 MNHEY and CDR2 SVGEGT come from the germline V gene. V lost 3 bases and J 4 bases, leaving 17 bases between the germline ends. This CDR3 region has 16 residues.

The chain joins TRBV28 to TRBJ2-7; 12 positions match TRBD1. Germline V gives CDR1 MDHEN, CDR2 SYDVKM. J gave up 2 bases and V 5 bases, and 1 base lay outside the gene matches. This CDR3 comprises 14 residues. In DNA, the CDR3 is TGTGCCAGCAGTCGGGACAGGGGGCCCTACGAGCAGTACTTC. Translating it yields CASSRDRGPYEQYF.

The rearrangement joins TRBV28 to TRBJ1-5; the D gene is possibly TRBD1 (6 bases). The V end was cut by 5 bases, the J end by 6 bases, with 17 bases between. This CDR3 is 15 amino acids long. Germline V lookup: CDR1 MDHEN, CDR2 SYDVKM. The CDR3 nucleotides read TGTGCCAGCAGTACGAGACCAGGGGCGGCTCAGCCCCAGCATTTT. Amino acid sequence: CASSTRPGAAQPQHF.

The chain couples TRBV10-1 to TRBJ2-2; TRBD2 aligns across 7 bases. Germline-derived CDR1 and CDR2 are WNHNN and SYGVQD (reference sequence). The CDR3 runs to 15 residues. V gave up 5 bases and J gave up 4 bases; unmatched junction bases: 7. The CDR3 nucleotides read TGCGCCAGCAGTTTCGCAGGCGGGAGCACCGGGGAGCTGTTTTTT. It specifies CASSFAGGSTGELFF.

In this sample, this clone turned up a few times. J is TRBJ2-3 and V is TRBV2; D gene unclear. The germline CDR1 and CDR2 sequences are SNHLY and FYNNEI. V was clipped by 7 bases and J by 4 bases, with 12 bases between them. The CDR3 is made up of 13 amino acids. The CDR3, as DNA: TGTGCCAGCACGCAGGAAACTTCAGATACGCAGTATTTT. It encodes CASTQETSDTQYF.